Shown below are 21 T cell receptor beta chains from a single sample sequenced in a study of T cell repertoires in cytomegalovirus infection. TCRdb analysed the reads with MiXCR anew, one entry per CDR3 protein. Of nearly 450,000 distinct CDR3 sequences listed, 30% to 40% are singletons. The source material was PBMCs. The receptors originated from a human donor in good health (CMV status not recorded). Some clones in this sample may be carry-over from other donors' samples.

The chain joins TRBV6-1 to TRBJ1-4, with D uncertain. Per the germline V gene, CDR1 is MNHNS and CDR2 is SASEGT. With 5 bases removed from V and 0 bases from J, the gap between germline ends came to 4 bases. This CDR3 has 13 amino acids. This CDR3 is CASSWTTNEKLFF. As DNA, the CDR3 is TGTGCCAGCAGTTGGACAACTAATGAAAAACTGTTTTTT.

The chain carries TRBV20-1 and TRBJ1-4; no firm D call. Germline V CDR1 and CDR2: DFQATT, SNEGSKA (reference sequence). There are 13 residues in the CDR3. Trimming stripped 5 bases from V and 8 bases from J, with 15 bases between. CDR3 amino acids: CSAPQSPREKLFF. CDR3 bases: TGCAGTGCTCCCCAGTCTCCAAGGGAAAAACTGTTTTTT.

There are a few counts of this clonotype. This chain connects TRBV20-1 to TRBJ1-5; TRBD1 matches at 7 bases. The CDR3 spans 15 residues. Germline CDR1 and CDR2: DFQATT and SNEGSKA (reference sequence). V dropped 2 bases and J dropped 3; count of bases not matched to a gene: 7. In DNA form, the CDR3 reads TGCAGTGCTAGATCGGAGGACAGGCTCAATCAGCCCCAGCATTTT. This gives the protein CSARSEDRLNQPQHF.

The chain recombines TRBV4-1 with TRBJ1-1; TRBD1 is a possible D gene (6 bases). V was cut by 0 bases and J by 6 bases, with 11 bases left in between. The length of the CDR3 is 14 residues. In germline, CDR1 is MGHRA, CDR2 YSYEKL. CDR3 loop: CASSQDRGGPEAFF. DNA of the CDR3: TGCGCCAGCAGCCAAGATCGGGGGGGCCCTGAAGCTTTCTTT.

This clonotype was counted many times. The V gene is TRBV7-9, the J gene TRBJ1-4, with 9 bases lining up with TRBD1. Germline V gene sequence: CDR1 SEHNR, CDR2 FQNEAQ (reference sequence). V shed 5 bases and J 5 bases; nucleotides not matched to a gene: 6. The CDR3 length is 15 residues. The CDR3 nucleotides are TGTGCCAGCAGCACATACAGGGGGCAGAATGAAAAACTGTTTTTT. This translates into CASSTYRGQNEKLFF.

The chain uses TRBV5-1 and TRBJ2-1, with unresolved D. The CDR3 has 17 residues. V was clipped by 0 bases and J by 0 bases, with 13 bases between them. The germline V gene has CDR1 SGHRS and CDR2 YFSETQ. CDR3 sequence: CASSLERFFSSYNEQFF. The DNA of the CDR3 is TGCGCCAGCAGCTTGGAGAGGTTTTTCAGCTCCTACAATGAGCAGTTCTTC.

This clonotype was recorded a few times. The chain has TRBV20-1 and TRBJ2-7, with D perhaps assigned TRBD1 or TRBD2 (5 bases each). CDR3 length: 16 residues. Trimming removed 6 bases at V and 3 bases at J, with 24 bases between. The germline gives CDR1 DFQATT, CDR2 SNEGSKA (reference sequence). CDR3 protein: CSAQLPGPRSSYEQYF. CDR3 in DNA: TGCAGTGCCCAATTACCGGGGCCCCGTTCAAGCTACGAGCAGTACTTC.

The count of this clonotype is one. This may be a read error, as it is one base from a much larger clone. The J gene is TRBJ2-1, the V gene TRBV7-4; no clear D gene. This CDR3 comprises 18 residues. The germline CDR1 and CDR2 sequences are SGHVT and SQSDAQ. CDR3: CASSLLRQTSSSYNEQLF. CDR3 nucleotide sequence: TGTGCCAGCAGCCTTCTGAGGCAGACATCAAGCTCCTACAATGAGCAGTTATTC.

This chain joins TRBV29-1 and TRBJ2-7; D assignment may be TRBD1 or TRBD2 (6 bases each). This CDR3 region has 14 residues. The V end was cut by 4 bases, the J end by 0 bases, with 13 bases between. Per germline, CDR1 SQVTM and CDR2 ANQGSEA. CDR3 protein: CSVGGAGSSYEQYF. The CDR3 bases are TGCAGCGTTGGGGGGGCGGGGAGCTCCTACGAGCAGTACTTC.

This clonotype was counted at least ten times. The CDR3 protein is CASSQDPGYTDTQYF. The CDR3 DNA reads TGCGCCAGCAGCCAAGATCCAGGATACACAGATACGCAGTATTTT. This sequence joins TRBV4-1 and TRBJ2-3; D is ambiguous. Germline-derived CDR1 and CDR2 are MGHRA and YSYEKL. Trimming shortened V by 0 bases and J by 2 bases, and 9 bases separated the two germline ends. The CDR3 has 15 amino acids.

This clonotype was counted many times. This chain uses TRBV6-1 with TRBJ2-6; D uncertain. Between the trimmed V and J ends, which lost 0 bases and 0 bases, there was a span of 6 bases. This CDR3 comprises 16 residues. In germline, CDR1 is MNHNS, CDR2 SASEGT. CDR3 bases: TGTGCCAGCAGTGAAGCCGACGCCTCTGGGGCCAACGTCCTGACTTTC. This translates into CASSEADASGANVLTF.

The chain combines TRBV7-9 with TRBJ1-1, with D hard to call. There are 13 residues in the CDR3. V was clipped by 2 bases and J by 6 bases, with 10 bases between them. Germline lookup yields CDR1 SEHNR and CDR2 FQNEAQ (reference sequence). CDR3 nucleotides: TGTGCCAGCAGCTTACACGAGGTCCCTGAAGCTTTCTTT. Its protein product is CASSLHEVPEAFF.

The chain links TRBV15 to TRBJ1-1, with D possibly matching TRBD1 (5 bases). The CDR3 has 15 amino acids. The germline V gene encodes CDR1 LNHNV and CDR2 YYDKDF (reference sequence). Between the trimmed V and J ends, which lost 3 bases and 2 bases, there was a span of 13 bases. The CDR3 bases are TGTGCCACCAGCAGCTACGGGCAGGGAAACACTGAAGCTTTCTTT. It translates to CATSSYGQGNTEAFF.

In its sample, this clonotype was seen a few times. The chain joins TRBV6-2 or TRBV6-3 to TRBJ1-5; 11 bases map to TRBD1. This CDR3 region has 19 residues. CDR1 is MNHEY, CDR2 SVGEGT, per germline. The junction had 11 bases not matched to a gene; V was cut back by 0 bases and J by 4 bases. The CDR3, as DNA: TGTGCCAGCAGTTACTCAAGTAAACGGACAGGGGGCTTTAATCAGCCCCAGCATTTT. This codes for CASSYSSKRTGGFNQPQHF.

Only a few counts were recorded for this clonotype. This chain connects TRBV6-2 or TRBV6-3 to TRBJ2-7, with D possibly being TRBD2 (6 bases). The CDR3 has 14 residues. CDR1 and CDR2 (germline): MNHEY, SVGEGT. V lost 3 bases, J lost 2 bases, and 11 bases lay in between. The CDR3 nucleotides read TGTGCCAGCAGTTATGGCCGGGGGACCTACGAGCAGTACTTC. Translation: CASSYGRGTYEQYF.

About this clonotype itself: Without the conserved terminal phenylalanine or tryptophan, this CDR3 likely stems from a read error. V is TRBV12-3 or TRBV12-4 and J is TRBJ1-1; unclear D gene. The CDR3 has 12 amino acids. CDR3 sequence (DNA): TGTGCAAGCAGTCACAAGAACCCTGAAGCTTTCTGT. This codes for CASSHKNPEAFC.

This clonotype was seen at least ten times. The chain has TRBV2 and TRBJ1-5, with D hard to call. CDR1 is SNHLY and CDR2 is FYNNEI in the germline V gene. The V end was cut by 6 bases, the J end by 0 bases, with 9 bases between. This CDR3 has 14 amino acids. CDR3 in DNA: TGTGCCAGCAGCCCTCTGTATAGCAATCAGCCCCAGCATTTT. This gives the protein CASSPLYSNQPQHF.

A few counts support this clonotype. This may be a read error: a much more frequent sequence differs by one nucleotide. V gene TRBV2 combines with J gene TRBJ2-1; TRBD1 might be the D (6 bases). The CDR3 is made up of 15 amino acids. Trimming removed 5 bases from V and 0 bases from J, with 11 bases in between. The germline CDR1 and CDR2 sequences are SNHLY and FYNNEI. CDR3 sequence (DNA): TGTGCCAGCAGTTACCGGGACACCTCCTACAATGAGCAGTTCTTC. Translating gives CASSYRDTSYNEQFF.

The V and J genes are TRBV29-1 and TRBJ2-1; TRBD1 might be the D (6 bases). The CDR3 sequence is 11 residues long. The V end lost 5 bases, the J end lost 10 bases, and 12 bases lay between the germline ends. Germline V gives CDR1 SQVTM, CDR2 ANQGSEA. CDR3: CSVTQGSEQFF. DNA for the CDR3: TGCAGCGTTACTCAGGGGTCGGAGCAGTTCTTC.

At least ten counts were recorded for this clonotype. The chain combines TRBV4-3 with TRBJ2-1; 9 bases agree with TRBD2. V trimming: 1 base; J trimming: 2 bases; junction bases outside the gene matches: 0. Germline CDR1 is LGHNA and CDR2 is YSLEER. CDR3 length: 15 residues. The CDR3 DNA reads as TGCGCCAGCAGCCAAGGGACTAGCGCCTACAATGAGCAGTTCTTC. It codes for CASSQGTSAYNEQFF.

V is TRBV20-1 and J is TRBJ2-7, with 7 bases matching TRBD1. The CDR3 has 14 amino acids. Germline lookup yields CDR1 DFQATT and CDR2 SNEGSKA (reference sequence). V lost 2 bases to trimming and J lost 5 bases; unmatched junction nucleotides: 9. The CDR3 loop is CSARLDRVLDEQYF. CDR3 DNA sequence: TGCAGTGCTAGATTAGACAGGGTTTTGGACGAGCAGTACTTC.